A selection of T cell receptor beta chains follows, all from one sample in a study of high-grade serous ovarian cancer treatment subgroups. Generated by immunoSEQ multiplex PCR, the TCRdb table keeps only in-frame clones and is missing some. The data hold roughly 18,000 clones, with roughly four fifths observed a single time. Specimen: tumor tissue. The receptors originated from a human donor with high-grade serous ovarian cancer. Each CDR3 is given with its conserved first and last residue. A D gene is named only where the DNA matches it firmly. Clone size, where shown, is once, few, many, or a class for clones that have expanded.

>-|-|TRBJ2-1|TRBV2
TGTGCCAGCAAACGGGACTTTAACAATGAGCAGTTCTTC
CASKRDFNNEQFF
>TRBD2|-|TRBJ2-7|TRBV27
TGTGCCAGCAGTTTTCTAGCGGGAGGGCGCGAGCAGTACTTC
CASSFLAGGREQYF
>-|few|TRBJ1-1|TRBV5-6
TGTGCCAGCAGCTTGGGTGGCGGGGGGAACACTGAAGCTTTCTTT
CASSLGGGGNTEAFF
>TRBD2|-|TRBJ2-6|TRBV4-3
TGCGCCAGCAGCCAAGTTCCGGGAGGTGACTCTGGGGCCAACGTCCTGACTTTC
CASSQVPGGDSGANVLTF
>-|once|TRBJ2-7|TRBV30
TGTGCCTGGAGTTCTGGGCGAGGCTACGAGCAGTACTTC
CAWSSGRGYEQYF
>TRBD1|-|TRBJ2-7|TRBV28
TGTGCCAGCCAGAAGAGGGACAGGGGCCCCGAGCAGTACTTC
CASQKRDRGPEQYF
>-|-|TRBJ1-1|TRBV13
TGTGCCAGCGCCGTTGGAAGGACTGAAGCTTTCTTT
CASAVGRTEAFF
>TRBD1|-|TRBJ2-5|TRBV7-9
TGTGCCAGCAGCAGGGACAGGGGACAAGAGACCCAGTACTTC
CASSRDRGQETQYF
>TRBD1|-|TRBJ1-2|TRBV30
TGTGCCTGGAGTGTTTCACCAGGGGGGGCATATGGCTACACCTTC
CAWSVSPGGAYGYTF
>TRBD1|-|TRBJ2-5|TRBV19
TGTGCCAGTAGTATCCGGACAGGAATTAGGGAGACCCAGTACTTC
CASSIRTGIRETQYF
>-|-|TRBJ2-5|TRBV30
TGTGCCTGGGGTGTGGGGGGTCAAGAGACCCAGTACTTC
CAWGVGGQETQYF
>TRBD1|-|TRBJ2-7|TRBV4-3
TGCGCCAGCAGCCTCGCTACAGGGGAGTACGAGCAGTACTTC
CASSLATGEYEQYF
>-|-|TRBJ1-1|TRBV2
TGTGCCAGCCGACCTAGAGAGGGGCAGAACACTGAAGCTTTCTTT
CASRPREGQNTEAFF
>-|-|TRBJ1-2|TRBV2
TGTGCCACCCTATCGGGGTTCTATGGCTACACCTTC
CATLSGFYGYTF
>-|-|TRBJ1-1|TRBV19
TGTGCCAGTAGTCCGAGGGGGGGCAGGGGTAACACTGAAGCTTTCTTT
CASSPRGGRGNTEAFF
>-|-|TRBJ2-7|TRBV29-1
TGCAGCGTTGGGGAGTTCTCCTACGAGCAGTACTTC
CSVGEFSYEQYF
>TRBD1|-|TRBJ1-1|TRBV18
TGTGCCAGCTCACCACGGGGACAGGGTTTGAACACTGAAGCTTTCTTT
CASSPRGQGLNTEAFF
>TRBD1|few|TRBJ1-5|TRBV5-1
TGCGCCAGCAGCTTGGCGGGACAGGGGCATCAGCCCCAGCATTTT
CASSLAGQGHQPQHF
>TRBD2|-|TRBJ2-2|TRBV6-5
TGTGCCAGCAGTAAGCGGGGTTACACCGGGGAGCTGTTTTTT
CASSKRGYTGELFF
>-|-|TRBJ2-2|TRBV7-3
TGTGCCAGCAGCTCGTCGCCTAGCGCGAACACCGGGGAGCTGTTTTTT
CASSSSPSANTGELFF
>-|-|TRBJ2-5|TRBV7-3
TGTGCCAGCAGCCCCAGGGGGGCGATGGAGACCCAGTACTTC
CASSPRGAMETQYF
>TRBD2|few|TRBJ2-7|TRBV19
TGTGCCACTGGGACTAGCGGGAGTCGCTCGGGGAAGCAGTACTTC
CATGTSGSRSGKQYF
>TRBD1|-|TRBJ2-3|TRBV18
TGTGCCAGCTACAGGGGCGCAGATACGCAGTATTTT
CASYRGADTQYF
>TRBD1|once|TRBJ1-2|TRBV7-9
TGTGCCAGCAGCCGTGGGACAGGGGCCTATGGCTACACCTTC
CASSRGTGAYGYTF
>-|once|TRBJ1-1|TRBV27
TGTGCCAGCATCAGGGAGGGAAGCACTGAAGCTTTCTTT
CASIREGSTEAFF
>TRBD1|-|TRBJ1-1|TRBV28
TGTGCCAGCAGTCTTCCCGTCAGGGGGCTGGACACTGAAGCTTTCTTT
CASSLPVRGLDTEAFF
>-|-|TRBJ2-7|TRBV5-4
TGTGCCAGCAGTCTCCGGGACGGAGCCCGCGAGCAGTACTTC
CASSLRDGAREQYF
>-|few|TRBJ1-1|TRBV7-9
TGTGCCAGCACGCAGGAGGTTCCCACTGAAGCTTTCTTT
CASTQEVPTEAFF